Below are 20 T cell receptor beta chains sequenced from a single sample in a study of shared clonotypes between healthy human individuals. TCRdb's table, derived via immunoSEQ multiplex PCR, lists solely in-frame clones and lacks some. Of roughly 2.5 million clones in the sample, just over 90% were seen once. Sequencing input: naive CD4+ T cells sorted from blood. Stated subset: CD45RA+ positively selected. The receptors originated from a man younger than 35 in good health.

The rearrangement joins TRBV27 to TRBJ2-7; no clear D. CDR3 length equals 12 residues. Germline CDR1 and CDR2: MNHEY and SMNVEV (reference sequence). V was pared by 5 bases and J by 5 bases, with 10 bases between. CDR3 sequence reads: CASSPRANEQYF. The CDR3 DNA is TGTGCCAGCAGTCCCCGAGCTAACGAGCAGTACTTC.

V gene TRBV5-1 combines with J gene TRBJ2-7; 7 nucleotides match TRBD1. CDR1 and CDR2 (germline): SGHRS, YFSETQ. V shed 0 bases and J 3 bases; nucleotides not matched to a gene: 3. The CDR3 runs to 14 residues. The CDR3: CASSLGGTVYEQYF. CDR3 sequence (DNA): TGCGCCAGCAGCTTGGGGGGGACAGTCTACGAGCAGTACTTC.

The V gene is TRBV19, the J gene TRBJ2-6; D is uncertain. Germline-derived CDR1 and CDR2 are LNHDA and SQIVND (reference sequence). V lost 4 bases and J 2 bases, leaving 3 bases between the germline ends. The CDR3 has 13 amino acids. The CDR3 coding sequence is TGTGCCAGTAGTAGCGCTGGGGCCAACGTCCTGACTTTC. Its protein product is CASSSAGANVLTF.

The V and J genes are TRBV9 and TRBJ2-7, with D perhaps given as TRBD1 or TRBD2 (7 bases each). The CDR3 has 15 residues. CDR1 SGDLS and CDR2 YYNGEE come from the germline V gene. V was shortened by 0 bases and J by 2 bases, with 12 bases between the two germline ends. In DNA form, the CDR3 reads TGTGCCAGCAGCGTAGGGGGGGGACAGACCTACGAGCAGTACTTC. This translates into CASSVGGGQTYEQYF.

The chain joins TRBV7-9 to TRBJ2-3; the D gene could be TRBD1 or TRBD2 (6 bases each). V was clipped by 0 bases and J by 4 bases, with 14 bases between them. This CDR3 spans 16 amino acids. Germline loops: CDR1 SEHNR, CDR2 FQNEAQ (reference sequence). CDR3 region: CASSLARTGAADTQYF. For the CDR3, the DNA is TGTGCCAGCAGCTTAGCGCGGACGGGGGCGGCAGATACGCAGTATTTT.

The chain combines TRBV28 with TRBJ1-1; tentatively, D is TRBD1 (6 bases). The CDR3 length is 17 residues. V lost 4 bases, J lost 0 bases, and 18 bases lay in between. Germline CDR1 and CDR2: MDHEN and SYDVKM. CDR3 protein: CASSSIKGGGVNTEAFF. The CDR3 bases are TGTGCCAGCAGTTCCATTAAGGGGGGAGGAGTGAACACTGAAGCTTTCTTT.

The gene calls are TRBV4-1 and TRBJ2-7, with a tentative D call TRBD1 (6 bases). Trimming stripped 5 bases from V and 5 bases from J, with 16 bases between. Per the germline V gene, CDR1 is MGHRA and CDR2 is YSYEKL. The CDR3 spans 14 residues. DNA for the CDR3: TGCGCCAGCAGCGCGACAGGTTTACAAGACGAGCAGTACTTC. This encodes CASSATGLQDEQYF.

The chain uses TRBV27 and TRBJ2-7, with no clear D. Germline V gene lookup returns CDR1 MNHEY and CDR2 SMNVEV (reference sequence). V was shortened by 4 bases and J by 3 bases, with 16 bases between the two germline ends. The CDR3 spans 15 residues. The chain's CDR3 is CASSSPIDPNYEQYF. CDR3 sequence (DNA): TGTGCCAGCAGTTCCCCCATTGACCCTAACTACGAGCAGTACTTC.

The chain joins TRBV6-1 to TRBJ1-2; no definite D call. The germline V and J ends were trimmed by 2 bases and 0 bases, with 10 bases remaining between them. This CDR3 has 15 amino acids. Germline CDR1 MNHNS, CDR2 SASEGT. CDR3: CASSELGNSNYGYTF. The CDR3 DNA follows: TGTGCCAGCAGTGAATTGGGCAATTCTAACTATGGCTACACCTTC.

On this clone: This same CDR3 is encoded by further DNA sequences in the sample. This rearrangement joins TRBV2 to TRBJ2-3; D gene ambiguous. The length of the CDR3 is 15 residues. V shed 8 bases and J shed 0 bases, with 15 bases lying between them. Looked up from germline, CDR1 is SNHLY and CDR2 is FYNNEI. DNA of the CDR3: TGTGCCAGCTCCCTCGCCCCGACGAGCACAGATACGCAGTATTTT. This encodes CASSLAPTSTDTQYF.

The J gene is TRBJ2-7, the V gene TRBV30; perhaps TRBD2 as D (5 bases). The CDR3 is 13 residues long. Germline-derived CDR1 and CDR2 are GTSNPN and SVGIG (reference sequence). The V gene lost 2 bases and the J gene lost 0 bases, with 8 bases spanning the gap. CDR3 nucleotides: TGTGCCTGGAGTATGGGGAGCTCCTACGAGCAGTACTTC. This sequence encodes CAWSMGSSYEQYF.

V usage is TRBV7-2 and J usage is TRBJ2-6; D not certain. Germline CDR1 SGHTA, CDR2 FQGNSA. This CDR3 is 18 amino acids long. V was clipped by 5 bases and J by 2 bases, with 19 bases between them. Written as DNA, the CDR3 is TGTGCCAGCAGCCCCAAAGGAACGACAAACACTGGGGCCAACGTCCTGACTTTC. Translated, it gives CASSPKGTTNTGANVLTF. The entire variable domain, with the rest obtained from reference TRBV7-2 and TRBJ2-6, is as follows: GAGVSQSPSNKVTEKGKDVELRCDPISGHTALYWYRQSLGQGLEFLIYFQGNSAPDKSGLPSDRFSAERTGGSVSTLTIQRTQQEDSAVYLCASSPKGTTNTGANVLTFGAGSRLTVL.

The CDR3 region is CASSQEGRQETGELFF. The DNA for the CDR3 is TGCGCCAGCAGCCAAGAGGGTCGACAGGAAACCGGGGAGCTGTTTTTT. V usage is TRBV4-1 and J usage is TRBJ2-2; possible D gene TRBD1, 6 bases. Germline-derived CDR1 and CDR2 are MGHRA and YSYEKL. Trimming removed 0 bases from V and 5 bases from J, with 13 bases in between. The CDR3 sequence is 16 residues long.

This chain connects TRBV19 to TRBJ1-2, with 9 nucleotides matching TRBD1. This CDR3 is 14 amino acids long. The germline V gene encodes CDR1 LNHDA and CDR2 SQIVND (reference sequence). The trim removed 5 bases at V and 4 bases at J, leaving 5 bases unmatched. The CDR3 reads CASSARQGGYGYTF. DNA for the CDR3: TGTGCCAGTAGTGCTAGACAGGGGGGCTATGGCTACACCTTC. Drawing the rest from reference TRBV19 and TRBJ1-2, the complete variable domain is DGGITQSPKYLFRKEGQNVTLSCEQNLNHDAMYWYRQDPGQGLRLIYYSQIVNDFQKGDIAEGYSVSREKKESFPLTVTSAQKNPTAFYLCASSARQGGYGYTFGSGTRLTVV.

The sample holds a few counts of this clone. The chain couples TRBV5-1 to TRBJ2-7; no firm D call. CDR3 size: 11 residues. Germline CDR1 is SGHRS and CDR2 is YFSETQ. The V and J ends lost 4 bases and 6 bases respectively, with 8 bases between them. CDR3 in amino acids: CASSSNLEQYF. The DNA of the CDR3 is TGCGCCAGCAGCAGTAATCTCGAGCAGTACTTC.

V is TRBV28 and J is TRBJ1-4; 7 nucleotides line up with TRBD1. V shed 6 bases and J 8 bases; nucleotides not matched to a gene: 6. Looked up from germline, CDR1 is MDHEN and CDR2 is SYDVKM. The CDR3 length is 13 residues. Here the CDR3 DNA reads TGTGCCAGCAGCCAGGGGGGCTTCGAAAAACTGTTTTTT. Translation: CASSQGGFEKLFF.

The CDR3 here is CASSEAGGWGPQHF. In DNA, the CDR3 is TGTGCCAGCAGTGAAGCGGGGGGTTGGGGGCCCCAGCATTTT. This chain connects TRBV6-1 to TRBJ1-5; TRBD1 is a possible D gene (5 bases). V lost 0 bases to trimming and J lost 9 bases, with 12 bases between them. The CDR3 totals 14 residues. The germline gives CDR1 MNHNS, CDR2 SASEGT.

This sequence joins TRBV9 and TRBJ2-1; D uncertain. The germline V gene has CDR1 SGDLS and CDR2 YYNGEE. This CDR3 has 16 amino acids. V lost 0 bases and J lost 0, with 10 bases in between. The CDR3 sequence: CASSVEWSSSYNEQFF. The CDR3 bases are TGTGCCAGCAGCGTAGAATGGTCGAGCTCCTACAATGAGCAGTTCTTC.

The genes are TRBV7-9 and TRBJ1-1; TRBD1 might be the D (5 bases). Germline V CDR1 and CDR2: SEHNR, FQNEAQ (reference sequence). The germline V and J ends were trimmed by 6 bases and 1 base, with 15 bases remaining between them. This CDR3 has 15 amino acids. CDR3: CASSFSGTANTEAFF. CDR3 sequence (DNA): TGTGCCAGCAGTTTCTCCGGGACGGCGAACACTGAAGCTTTCTTT. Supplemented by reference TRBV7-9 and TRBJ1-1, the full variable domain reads DTGVSQNPRHKITKRGQNVTFRCDPISEHNRLYWYRQTLGQGPEFLTYFQNEAQLEKSRLLSDRFSAERPKGSFSTLEIQRTEQGDSAMYLCASSFSGTANTEAFFGQGTRLTVV.

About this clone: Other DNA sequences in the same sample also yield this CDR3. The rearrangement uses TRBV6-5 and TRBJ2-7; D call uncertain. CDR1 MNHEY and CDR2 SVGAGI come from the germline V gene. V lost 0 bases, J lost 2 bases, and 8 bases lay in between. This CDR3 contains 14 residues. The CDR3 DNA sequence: TGTGCCAGCAGTTACTCCCCCGGCACCTACGAGCAGTACTTC. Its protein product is CASSYSPGTYEQYF.